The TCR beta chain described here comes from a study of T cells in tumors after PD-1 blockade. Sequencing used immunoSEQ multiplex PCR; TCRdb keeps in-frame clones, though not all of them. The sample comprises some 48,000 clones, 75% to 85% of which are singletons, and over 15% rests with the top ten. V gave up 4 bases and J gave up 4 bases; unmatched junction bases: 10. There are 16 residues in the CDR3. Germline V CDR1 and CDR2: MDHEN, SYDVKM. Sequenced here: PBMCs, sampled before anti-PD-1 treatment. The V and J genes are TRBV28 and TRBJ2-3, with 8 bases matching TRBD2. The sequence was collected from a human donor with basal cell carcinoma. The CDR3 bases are TGTGCCAGCAGTTCGACTAGCGCGTTTTCCCCAGATACGCAGTATTTT. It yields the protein CASSSTSAFSPDTQYF.